The clone carrying this T cell receptor (beta chain) was seen ten or more times. This entry comes from a study of Graves' ophthalmopathy and Graves' hyperthyroidism. Hyperthyroidism was classified as stable if no ophthalmopathy occurred within 18 months of follow-up. Recruitment covered hyperthyroidism patients aged 18 to 65 whose new diagnosis was of under 2 months' duration. Excluded: other autoimmune disease, uncontrolled infection, pregnancy or lactation. An approximately 10 ml volume of fresh peripheral blood provided the PBMCs. With 2 bases removed from V and 13 bases from J, the gap between germline ends came to 23 bases. CDR3 length: 15 residues. Germline V gene sequence: CDR1 MDHEN, CDR2 SYDVKM. Using RNA transcripts, the TCR beta CDR3 regions were amplified. First-round RT-PCR employed HTBI primers, with a second-round multiplex PCR after it. MiXCR, run by TCRdb on the multiplex PCR reads, gives a single entry per CDR3 protein. The sample has hundreds of thousands of distinct CDR3 sequences, about 21% seen once.

This receptor was identified in a woman younger than 30 with stable Graves' hyperthyroidism. The sequenced material came from peripheral blood. The chain joins TRBV28 to TRBJ1-2, with a possible D match to TRBD1 (6 bases). The chain's CDR3 is CASSLIKGQKATSTF. For the CDR3, the DNA is TGTGCCAGCAGTTTAATCAAAGGACAGAAGGCGACTAGCACCTTC.